The source of this T cell receptor (beta chain) is a study of OX40 agonist ivuxolimab in advanced cancers. V shed 0 bases, J shed 7 bases, and the junction held 9 bases outside the gene matches. Germline V lookup: CDR1 SGHKS, CDR2 YYEKEE (reference sequence). The CDR3 sequence is 16 residues long. Some clones are missing from TCRdb's copy, which holds only in-frame ones; the method was immunoSEQ multiplex PCR. The repertoire consists of 53,000 or so clones, with over 80% occurring once and the leading ten covering under 3.5%. The chain combines TRBV5-5 with TRBJ1-5; 8 nucleotides agree with TRBD1. This clonotype was obtained from an adult with an advanced solid tumor such as melanoma, head and neck, liver or kidney cancer. This sample comprised CD4+ or CD8+ T cells sorted from blood, obtained in a trial of the OX40 agonist ivuxolimab. CDR3 sequence: CASSLGSQGASQPQHF. Here the CDR3 DNA reads TGTGCCAGCAGCTTGGGGTCTCAGGGGGCTAGCCAGCCCCAGCATTTT.